One and the same sample provided the 32 T cell receptor beta chains below, sequenced in a study of blood T cell repertoires in COVID-19. Produced via immunoSEQ multiplex PCR; TCRdb's table is partial and in-frame only. The sample has 130,000 to 150,000 clones, around 84% seen once. The sample was PBMCs or T cells enriched from blood (not recorded which). The receptor set was obtained from a woman aged 45 to 65 who had been exposed to COVID-19.

The V call is TRBV2, the J call TRBJ1-5; D is uncertain. The CDR3 has 15 amino acids. Germline V gene lookup returns CDR1 SNHLY and CDR2 FYNNEI. V lost 1 base to trimming and J lost 0 bases, with 7 bases between them. For the CDR3, the DNA is TGTGCCAGCAGTGAAGTAGTTTTTAGCAATCAGCCCCAGCATTTT. This codes for CASSEVVFSNQPQHF. Together with reference TRBV2 and TRBJ1-5, the CDR3 gives the full variable domain: EPEVTQTPSHQVTQMGQEVILRCVPISNHLYFYWYRQILGQKVEFLVSFYNNEISEKSEIFDDQFSVERPDGSNFTLKIRSTKLEDSAMYFCASSEVVFSNQPQHFGDGTRLSIL.

The rearrangement joins TRBV6-5 to TRBJ2-3, with D perhaps matching TRBD2 (6 bases). Germline loops: CDR1 MNHEY, CDR2 SVGAGI. The V end was cut by 4 bases, the J end by 3 bases, with 17 bases between. The CDR3 extends over 16 amino acids. The CDR3 is CASSFGLLSGTDTQYF. CDR3 nucleotides: TGTGCCAGCAGTTTCGGACTACTTAGCGGTACAGATACGCAGTATTTT.

The chain couples TRBV7-9 to TRBJ1-2; 9 positions agree with TRBD1. The CDR3 extends over 14 amino acids. Per germline, CDR1 SEHNR and CDR2 FQNEAQ (reference sequence). After removal of 5 bases from V and 7 bases from J, the junction contained 8 bases not matched to a gene. CDR3 residues: CASSPNRGQGGYTF. CDR3 in DNA: TGTGCCAGCAGCCCTAACAGGGGGCAAGGTGGCTACACCTTC.

This chain uses TRBV16 with TRBJ1-5; TRBD1 matches at 11 bases. This CDR3 spans 17 amino acids. V dropped 3 bases and J dropped 3; count of bases not matched to a gene: 7. The germline CDR1 and CDR2 sequences are KGHSY and FQNENV. Here the CDR3 reads CASSHLGTGGDNQPQHF. The CDR3 nucleotides are TGTGCCAGCAGCCATTTGGGGACAGGGGGTGACAATCAGCCCCAGCATTTT.

This chain links TRBV6-6 with TRBJ1-2; a weak D match, TRBD1 (6 bases). Trimming shortened V by 5 bases and J by 5 bases, and 21 bases separated the two germline ends. This CDR3 comprises 16 residues. Looked up from germline, CDR1 is MNHNY and CDR2 is SVGAGI (reference sequence). The CDR3 DNA reads as TGTGCCAGCAGTCGATGGACAGAGATTGAAAAGTATGGCTACACCTTC. It translates to CASSRWTEIEKYGYTF.

The chain employs TRBV5-4 and TRBJ2-7; TRBD2 matches 14 bases. Germline values: CDR1 SGHNT, CDR2 YYREEE (reference sequence). The CDR3 extends over 18 amino acids. Germline trimming cut 5 bases from V and 5 bases from J; bases unmatched to any gene: 15. CDR3 amino acids: CASSSPPGLAGVRHEQYF. CDR3 DNA sequence: TGTGCCAGCAGTTCCCCTCCGGGACTAGCGGGGGTCCGTCACGAGCAGTACTTC.

The rearrangement links TRBV9 to TRBJ2-1; 7 positions agree with TRBD2. The germline V gene encodes CDR1 SGDLS and CDR2 YYNGEE. This CDR3 is 15 amino acids long. V trimming: 0 bases; J trimming: 3 bases; junction bases outside the gene matches: 3. The CDR3 DNA sequence: TGTGCCAGCAGCGTAGTAAGCGGGAACTACAATGAGCAGTTCTTC. It yields the protein CASSVVSGNYNEQFF.

The chain links TRBV5-1 to TRBJ2-7; D might be TRBD1 (6 bases). The ends were cut back, 1 base at V and 1 base at J, with 18 bases in the middle. The germline V gene encodes CDR1 SGHRS and CDR2 YFSETQ. The CDR3 runs 17 residues. The CDR3, as DNA: TGCGCCAGCAGCTTGTCAATAGGGGACAAGCCTTCCTACGAGCAGTACTTC. This encodes CASSLSIGDKPSYEQYF.

This clone was detected a few times. The rearrangement joins TRBV27 to TRBJ2-3; 10 bases align to TRBD2. The CDR3 loop spans 15 amino acids. Germline V gives CDR1 MNHEY, CDR2 SMNVEV (reference sequence). V lost 2 bases, J lost 1 base, and 0 bases stayed unmatched. The CDR3: CASSLLAGGTDTQYF. CDR3 coding DNA: TGTGCCAGCAGTTTACTAGCGGGGGGCACAGATACGCAGTATTTT.

The chain is built from TRBV6-2 or TRBV6-3 and TRBJ2-1; D may be TRBD2 (6 bases). Between the trimmed V and J ends, which lost 0 bases and 14 bases, there was a span of 14 bases. Per the germline V gene, CDR1 is MNHEY and CDR2 is SVGEGT. This CDR3 spans 13 amino acids. The CDR3 loop is CASSYSNRRGKFF. The CDR3 nucleotides are TGTGCCAGCAGTTACTCGAATCGCCGGGGGAAGTTCTTC.

This chain joins TRBV15 and TRBJ1-1, with TRBD1 identical over 7 bases. V dropped 1 base and J dropped 5; count of bases not matched to a gene: 7. Germline-derived CDR1 and CDR2 are LNHNV and YYDKDF (reference sequence). This CDR3 is built from 15 residues. In DNA, the CDR3 is TGTGCCACCAGCAGAGTTACAGGGGATTGGACTGAAGCTTTCTTT. Protein sequence: CATSRVTGDWTEAFF.

This chain connects TRBV18 to TRBJ2-3; D may be TRBD2 (6 bases). Germline loops: CDR1 KGHSH, CDR2 LQKENI. The CDR3 consists of 16 residues. Trimming took off 1 base at V and 2 bases at J, with 13 bases between the two ends. The CDR3: CASSPLPLAPTDTQYF. CDR3 in DNA: TGTGCCAGCTCACCACTCCCACTAGCTCCCACAGATACGCAGTATTTT.

The V call is TRBV27, the J call TRBJ1-2; 9 bases agree with TRBD1. Trimming cost V 3 bases and J 4 bases; bases outside gene matches: 3. Germline values: CDR1 MNHEY, CDR2 SMNVEV (reference sequence). CDR3 length: 14 amino acids. The CDR3 protein is CASSFRTGAYGYTF. CDR3 bases: TGTGCCAGCAGTTTCAGGACAGGGGCCTATGGCTACACCTTC.

This clone was counted only a few times. V gene TRBV6-1 combines with J gene TRBJ1-2; 9 nucleotides match TRBD1. Looked up from germline, CDR1 is MNHNS and CDR2 is SASEGT. CDR3 size: 16 residues. V lost 3 bases to trimming and J lost 2 bases; unmatched junction nucleotides: 7. CDR3 DNA sequence: TGTGCCAGCAGTGACGCGGGACAGGGTCGGAACTATGGCTACACCTTC. It is translated as CASSDAGQGRNYGYTF.

The chain employs TRBV14 and TRBJ2-5; 11 bases fit TRBD2. V dropped 4 bases and J dropped 5; count of bases not matched to a gene: 9. The germline CDR1 and CDR2 sequences are SGHDN and FVKESK. The CDR3 is made up of 16 amino acids. CDR3 protein: CASSPAGTSGGETQYF. Written as DNA, the CDR3 is TGTGCCAGCAGCCCGGCCGGGACTAGCGGTGGGGAGACCCAGTACTTC.

The V and J genes are TRBV18 and TRBJ1-5; the D is unclear. Germline CDR1 is KGHSH and CDR2 is LQKENI. The V end lost 6 bases, the J end lost 1 base, and 10 bases lay between the germline ends. The CDR3 has 14 amino acids. CDR3 residues: CASSLGVSNQPQHF. For the CDR3, the DNA is TGTGCCAGCTCCCTCGGGGTAAGCAATCAGCCCCAGCATTTT.

The gene calls are TRBV5-4 and TRBJ2-7; TRBD2 is a possible D gene (5 bases). The V and J ends lost 4 bases and 7 bases respectively, with 18 bases between them. Germline V gene sequence: CDR1 SGHNT, CDR2 YYREEE (reference sequence). The CDR3 sequence is 14 residues long. CDR3 loop: CASSPDGGLGEQYF. The CDR3 nucleotides are TGTGCCAGCAGCCCGGACGGCGGGCTCGGGGAGCAGTACTTC.

V is TRBV9 and J is TRBJ1-3; 8 positions agree with TRBD1. The junction had 6 bases not matched to a gene; V was cut back by 2 bases and J by 2 bases. The germline gives CDR1 SGDLS, CDR2 YYNGEE. The CDR3 consists of 16 residues. The chain's CDR3 is CASSVFDRGAGNTIYF. CDR3 bases: TGTGCCAGCAGCGTCTTCGACAGGGGAGCTGGAAACACCATATATTTT.

V and J are TRBV19 and TRBJ2-2; D perhaps matches TRBD1 (6 bases). CDR3 size: 14 residues. Germline-derived CDR1 and CDR2 are LNHDA and SQIVND (reference sequence). V was cut by 6 bases and J by 4 bases, with 12 bases left in between. The CDR3 reads CASRTTGTTGELFF. DNA of the CDR3: TGTGCCAGTAGAACGACAGGTACCACCGGGGAGCTGTTTTTT.

This chain joins TRBV7-2 and TRBJ2-2; 7 bases are shared with TRBD1. The CDR3 has 16 amino acids. Trimming removed 6 bases from V and 4 bases from J; junction bases left unmatched: 11. The germline gives CDR1 SGHTA, CDR2 FQGNSA. CDR3 residues: CASSFATGRVTGELFF. The CDR3 DNA follows: TGTGCCAGCAGTTTTGCGACAGGGCGGGTCACCGGGGAGCTGTTTTTT.

J is TRBJ2-4 and V is TRBV7-9; possibly TRBD2 for D (6 bases). The CDR3 contains 14 residues. CDR1 SEHNR and CDR2 FQNEAQ come from the germline V gene (reference sequence). Trimming took 2 bases from V and 7 from J, leaving 12 bases between them. For the CDR3, the DNA is TGTGCCAGCAGCTTATTTGGAGGGACGAACATTCAGTACTTC. It encodes CASSLFGGTNIQYF.

The chain links TRBV7-8 to TRBJ1-2, with D possibly matching TRBD1 (6 bases). The germline V gene encodes CDR1 SGHVS and CDR2 FQNEAQ. CDR3 length: 14 residues. V lost 1 base and J 5 bases, leaving 11 bases between the germline ends. CDR3 in DNA: TGTGCCAGCAGCTTAGGCCACAGGGAGTATGGCTACACCTTC. Translation gives CASSLGHREYGYTF.

The chain joins TRBV18 to TRBJ1-2, with 7 bases fitting TRBD1. The V gene's germline CDR1 is KGHSH and CDR2 LQKENI. V trimming: 3 bases; J trimming: 6 bases; junction bases outside the gene matches: 4. The CDR3 is made up of 13 amino acids. For the CDR3, the DNA is TGTGCCAGCTCACCCCGCGGACAGGATGGCTACACCTTC. Protein sequence: CASSPRGQDGYTF.

This rearrangement joins TRBV19 to TRBJ1-5; 8 bases fit TRBD1. J gave up 3 bases and V 7 bases, and 5 bases lay outside the gene matches. Germline CDR1 is LNHDA and CDR2 is SQIVND (reference sequence). The CDR3 is made up of 14 amino acids. CDR3 sequence reads: CASIGDRLNQPQHF. The DNA of the CDR3 is TGTGCCAGTATCGGGGACAGGCTCAATCAGCCCCAGCATTTT.

CDR3 sequence reads: CATRMTQGENSPLHF. The DNA for the CDR3 is TGTGCCACGCGAATGACACAGGGGGAGAATTCACCCCTCCACTTT. This rearrangement joins TRBV10-3 to TRBJ1-6, with TRBD1 identical over 8 bases. The CDR3 extends over 15 amino acids. V shed 10 bases and J 7 bases; nucleotides not matched to a gene: 12. Germline V lookup: CDR1 ENHRY, CDR2 SYGVKD.

J is TRBJ2-2 and V is TRBV7-2, with 7 bases matching TRBD2. With V trimmed by 3 bases and J by 5 bases, 3 bases remained unmatched. CDR1 is SGHTA, CDR2 FQGNSA, per germline. The CDR3 runs 14 residues. CDR3 in amino acids: CASSLFSGTGELFF. The CDR3 nucleotides are TGTGCCAGCAGCTTGTTTAGCGGGACCGGGGAGCTGTTTTTT. The full variable domain, with the rest looked up from reference TRBV7-2 and TRBJ2-2, is GAGVSQSPSNKVTEKGKDVELRCDPISGHTALYWYRQSLGQGLEFLIYFQGNSAPDKSGLPSDRFSAERTGGSVSTLTIQRTQQEDSAVYLCASSLFSGTGELFFGEGSRLTVL.

The rearrangement joins TRBV15 to TRBJ2-5, with D possibly TRBD2 on 6 matching bases. Germline V gene data show CDR1 as LNHNV and CDR2 as YYDKDF (reference sequence). With 2 bases removed from V and 5 bases from J, the gap between germline ends came to 18 bases. The CDR3 covers 16 residues. The CDR3 reads CATSRNTAYGGETQYF. The CDR3 DNA reads as TGTGCCACCAGCAGAAACACGGCCTACGGAGGGGAGACCCAGTACTTC.

The rearrangement uses TRBV7-2 and TRBJ1-5, with TRBD1 identical over 9 bases. Germline V CDR1 and CDR2: SGHTA, FQGNSA. This CDR3 region has 18 residues. The junction had 6 bases not matched to a gene; V was cut back by 0 bases and J by 0 bases. In nucleotides, the CDR3 is TGTGCCAGCAGCTTAGCGGGACAGGGAACCTATAGCAATCAGCCCCAGCATTTT. Translation gives CASSLAGQGTYSNQPQHF.

This clone has only a few counts. This chain connects TRBV4-3 to TRBJ2-6, with a weak D call TRBD1 (6 bases). The germline V and J ends were trimmed by 0 bases and 3 bases, with 27 bases remaining between them. From germline, CDR1 is LGHNA and CDR2 YSLEER. The CDR3 runs to 22 residues. For the CDR3, the DNA is TGCGCCAGCAGCCAAGATCTACACACCGAGGACAGCCTCTTTCGTGGGGCCAACGTCCTGACTTTC. Residues: CASSQDLHTEDSLFRGANVLTF.

This clone was observed at least ten times. This chain uses TRBV6-1 with TRBJ2-1, with TRBD2 matching over 9 bases. Germline lookup yields CDR1 MNHNS and CDR2 SASEGT. CDR3 length: 16 residues. The ends lost 2 bases at V and 12 bases at J; junction bases unmatched: 14. CDR3 coding DNA: TGTGCCAGCAGTGAAACGTTGCGGGCGGGAGGGCCTGCGCAGTTCTTC. Its translation is CASSETLRAGGPAQFF.

The chain joins TRBV18 to TRBJ2-2; 8 nucleotides line up with TRBD1. CDR1 is KGHSH, CDR2 LQKENI, per germline. The CDR3 runs to 18 residues. The junction had 8 bases not matched to a gene; V was cut back by 1 base and J by 1 base. The DNA of the CDR3 is TGTGCCAGCTCACCACGTCAGCTTGGACAGGGGAACACCGGGGAGCTGTTTTTT. It specifies CASSPRQLGQGNTGELFF.

The CDR3 sequence: CASSLVGRNEQYF. CDR3 coding DNA: TGTGCCAGCAGTTTAGTCGGGAGGAACGAGCAGTACTTC. The V call is TRBV12-3 or TRBV12-4, the J call TRBJ2-7; 7 bases match TRBD2. The CDR3 contains 13 residues. The V and J ends lost 1 base and 5 bases, in that order; junction bases with no gene match: 2.